This T cell receptor (beta chain) comes out of a study of shared clonotypes between healthy human individuals. Several immunoSEQ plates held equal portions of the genomic DNA taken from each subset. Unsorted PBMCs provided DNA that was sequenced on ten immunoSEQ deep assay plates. Measured with immunoSEQ multiplex PCR; TCRdb has only the in-frame clones, and not every one. The repertoire has about half a million clones, less than 85% of them found once; the top ten carry roughly 13%. Unsorted material relied on tens of millions of PBMCs as the source of genomic DNA. The length of the CDR3 is 15 residues. V dropped 8 bases and J dropped 5 bases, with 18 bases sitting between them. In germline, CDR1 is LNHDA, CDR2 SQIVND (reference sequence).

This rearrangement joins TRBV19 to TRBJ2-2; possible D gene TRBD1, 5 bases. The source material was PBMCs. This receptor was obtained from a woman between 35 and 50 years old in good health. Some clones in this sample may be carry-over from other donors' samples. The CDR3 DNA reads as TGTGCCAGTGGGCCCCTGGGCAGGGCTACCGGGGAGCTGTTTTTT. Translating gives CASGPLGRATGELFF.